The 13 T cell receptor beta chains below all came from one sample that was sequenced in a study of T cell responses to AZD1222 COVID-19 vaccine. Assay: immunoSEQ multiplex PCR; the TCRdb copy retains only in-frame clones and omits some. The table lists about 110,000 clones, around nine tenths of them singletons. The input for sequencing was peripheral blood, taken 28 days after the second AZD1222 dose. Source of these receptors: an adult who received the AZD1222 COVID-19 vaccine.

CDR3 sequence reads: CASSLGQNSNQPQHF. The CDR3 DNA is TGTGCCAGCTCACTGGGACAAAATAGCAATCAGCCCCAGCATTTT. This chain connects TRBV18 to TRBJ1-5; the D gene is possibly TRBD1 (6 bases). CDR3 size: 15 residues. Germline lookup yields CDR1 KGHSH and CDR2 LQKENI. Trimming removed 4 bases from V and 0 bases from J, with 10 bases in between.

The chain is built from TRBV19 and TRBJ1-1; TRBD1 might be the D (5 bases). The germline V gene encodes CDR1 LNHDA and CDR2 SQIVND (reference sequence). V lost 2 bases and J 2 bases, leaving 18 bases between the germline ends. This CDR3 is 17 amino acids long. This CDR3 is CASSIKFETEKNTEAFF. In nucleotides, the CDR3 is TGTGCCAGTAGTATAAAGTTTGAGACAGAGAAAAACACTGAAGCTTTCTTT.

CDR3 in amino acids: CAWSLIHTEAFF. The CDR3 DNA follows: TGTGCCTGGAGCCTCATACACACTGAAGCTTTCTTT. The rearrangement joins TRBV30 to TRBJ1-1; D gene uncertain. CDR1 GTSNPN and CDR2 SVGIG come from the germline V gene (reference sequence). The V end was cut by 3 bases, the J end by 3 bases, with 8 bases between. The CDR3 loop spans 12 amino acids.

The chain is built from TRBV29-1 and TRBJ1-4; D is ambiguous. The V end lost 1 base, the J end lost 1 base, and 4 bases lay between the germline ends. CDR3 length equals 13 residues. Looked up from germline, CDR1 is SQVTM and CDR2 is ANQGSEA. The CDR3 nucleotides are TGCAGCGTTGAAGGTGGAACTAATGAAAAACTGTTTTTT. Translated: CSVEGGTNEKLFF.

The rearrangement uses TRBV10-3 and TRBJ2-3, with 16 bases lining up with TRBD2. This CDR3 region has 16 residues. With V trimmed by 7 bases and J by 9 bases, 10 bases remained unmatched. CDR1 is ENHRY and CDR2 is SYGVKD in the germline V gene. The CDR3 coding sequence is TGTGCCATCACCGGGACTAGCGGGGGGGATTTGGGGACGCAGTATTTT. Its protein product is CAITGTSGGDLGTQYF.

The V gene is TRBV29-1, the J gene TRBJ1-1; 7 bases fit TRBD1. The V and J ends lost 6 bases and 0 bases, in that order; junction bases with no gene match: 10. The V gene's germline CDR1 is SQVTM and CDR2 ANQGSEA. The CDR3 is 15 residues long. This CDR3 is CSVQTKTGLNTEAFF. CDR3 bases: TGCAGCGTCCAAACGAAGACAGGGTTGAACACTGAAGCTTTCTTT.

V is TRBV5-1 and J is TRBJ2-7; 8 nucleotides match TRBD2. This CDR3 spans 16 amino acids. Germline V CDR1 and CDR2: SGHRS, YFSETQ. Trimming removed 1 base from V and 1 base from J; junction bases left unmatched: 7. As DNA, the CDR3 is TGCGCCAGCAGCTTGATCGGGGGGGACCCTTCCTACGAGCAGTACTTC. Its translation is CASSLIGGDPSYEQYF.

This clone occurred a few times. The chain has TRBV9 and TRBJ1-1; the D gene is possibly TRBD1 (5 bases). Trimming took 2 bases from V and 8 from J, leaving 16 bases between them. The germline gives CDR1 SGDLS, CDR2 YYNGEE. The CDR3 is 14 residues long. In DNA form, the CDR3 reads TGTGCCAGCAGCGTGGGGGGTCAGATCCGAGAAGCTTTCTTT. Its protein is CASSVGGQIREAFF.

This CDR3 is CASSYSRGGQPQHF. DNA of the CDR3: TGTGCCAGCAGTTACTCGAGAGGAGGTCAGCCCCAGCATTTT. This chain links TRBV6-5 with TRBJ1-5, with D unclear. V was clipped by 0 bases and J by 6 bases, with 9 bases between them. In germline, CDR1 is MNHEY, CDR2 SVGAGI. CDR3 length: 14 residues.

This chain uses TRBV4-2 with TRBJ1-3; a weak D match, TRBD1 (6 bases). CDR1 and CDR2 (germline): LGHNA, YNFKEQ. CDR3 length: 17 residues. Trimming pared 0 bases from V and 2 bases from J, leaving 14 bases between. The CDR3 sequence is CASSQDAGATAGNTIYF. The CDR3 nucleotides are TGTGCCAGCAGCCAAGATGCAGGGGCCACGGCTGGAAACACCATATATTTT.

The chain recombines TRBV5-1 with TRBJ2-3; D uncertain. Germline V gene data show CDR1 as SGHRS and CDR2 as YFSETQ. CDR3 length: 15 amino acids. Trimming took 2 bases from V and 2 from J, leaving 12 bases between them. The CDR3 sequence: CASSLNVGFTDTQYF. The CDR3, as DNA: TGCGCCAGCAGCTTAAATGTGGGGTTCACAGATACGCAGTATTTT.

This clone was recorded a few times. The J gene is TRBJ1-6, the V gene TRBV2; TRBD1 might be the D (6 bases). CDR1 and CDR2 from the germline V gene are SNHLY and FYNNEI. Trimming pared 4 bases from V and 10 bases from J, leaving 20 bases between. This CDR3 has 16 amino acids. This CDR3 reads CASSAWGGRGESPLHF. CDR3 coding DNA: TGTGCCAGCAGTGCCTGGGGGGGCAGGGGAGAATCACCCCTCCACTTT. Drawing the rest from reference TRBV2 and TRBJ1-6, the complete variable domain is EPEVTQTPSHQVTQMGQEVILRCVPISNHLYFYWYRQILGQKVEFLVSFYNNEISEKSEIFDDQFSVERPDGSNFTLKIRSTKLEDSAMYFCASSAWGGRGESPLHFGNGTRLTVT.

The chain uses TRBV21-1 and TRBJ1-5. TRBV21-1 is recorded as a pseudogene. The CDR3 contains 16 residues. CDR3 DNA: TGTGCCAGCAGCAAAGCGCAAGGATTCAGCAATCAGCCCCAGCATTTT. Its translation: CASSKAQGFSNQPQHF.